The subject of this entry is one TCR beta chain. 60 Vbeta and 13 Jbeta primers were used in PCR. The method was immunoSEQ multiplex PCR; TCRdb's version includes in-frame clones alone and lacks a portion of them. This repertoire shows some 120,000 clones, around 75% found once; its top ten account for less than 9.5%. The CDR3 sequence is 15 residues long. Germline trimming cut 4 bases from V and 8 bases from J; bases unmatched to any gene: 11. The V gene's germline CDR1 is SGHAT and CDR2 FQNNGV. This specimen belongs to a study of cytomegalovirus exposure and HLA in healthy donors. Unrecorded immune exposure was likely among donors, who were nominally healthy when sampled.

Sequencing used PBMCs. The source is a woman aged 45-65 years in good health and CMV-seropositive. The chain is built from TRBV11-2 and TRBJ1-1, with 9 bases that match TRBD1. The CDR3 reads CASSSPITGGREAFF. CDR3 coding DNA: TGTGCCAGCAGCTCACCCATAACAGGGGGCAGGGAAGCTTTCTTT.